The 12 T cell receptor beta chains presented below share a single source sample, sequenced in a study of shared clonotypes between healthy human individuals. Libraries were prepared by immunoSEQ multiplex PCR; TCRdb keeps only in-frame clonotypes and omits some of them. The sample has around 1.5 million clones; approximately 98% are singletons. Sequencing was performed on naive CD4+ T cells sorted from blood. The subset is: CD45RA+ positively selected. The source of these receptors is a man aged 30-40 years in good health.

V gene TRBV7-2 combines with J gene TRBJ2-7; D gene ambiguous. This CDR3 comprises 15 residues. V gave up 0 bases and J gave up 3 bases, with 12 bases separating them. The germline V gene has CDR1 SGHTA and CDR2 FQGNSA. CDR3: CASSLAMGSVYEQYF. The CDR3 DNA sequence: TGTGCCAGCAGCTTAGCGATGGGATCAGTCTACGAGCAGTACTTC.

V gene TRBV7-9 combines with J gene TRBJ2-2; 7 bases agree with TRBD1. The V gene end was trimmed by 3 bases and the J gene end by 4 bases; junction bases not matched to a gene: 8. The CDR3 sequence is 16 residues long. Per the germline V gene, CDR1 is SEHNR and CDR2 is FQNEAQ (reference sequence). CDR3 in DNA: TGTGCCAGCAGCTTTTGGGACAGCTACAGCACCGGGGAGCTGTTTTTT. As protein: CASSFWDSYSTGELFF.

The chain links TRBV28 to TRBJ2-7; D possibly matches TRBD1 or TRBD2 (5 bases each). Germline V lookup: CDR1 MDHEN, CDR2 SYDVKM. This CDR3 is built from 13 residues. V was cut by 5 bases and J by 6 bases, with 14 bases left in between. CDR3 protein: CASSRGTSGEQYF. The CDR3, as DNA: TGTGCCAGCAGTCGTGGGACGTCTGGCGAGCAGTACTTC.

The rearrangement uses TRBV27 and TRBJ2-3; 10 nucleotides match TRBD1. The ends lost 6 bases at V and 3 bases at J; junction bases unmatched: 9. Per the germline V gene, CDR1 is MNHEY and CDR2 is SMNVEV (reference sequence). The CDR3 consists of 16 residues. CDR3 DNA sequence: TGTGCCAGCAGCCCAAGGGGGACAGGGGTAACAGATACGCAGTATTTT. This sequence encodes CASSPRGTGVTDTQYF.

The chain is built from TRBV7-2 and TRBJ2-2; D gene unclear. The CDR3 consists of 14 residues. Trimming took 5 bases from V and 3 from J, leaving 10 bases between them. Germline V gene lookup returns CDR1 SGHTA and CDR2 FQGNSA. This CDR3 is CASSPRMYTGELFF. CDR3 bases: TGTGCCAGCAGCCCACGGATGTACACCGGGGAGCTGTTTTTT.

V is TRBV28 and J is TRBJ2-7; 9 positions match TRBD1. CDR1 and CDR2 from the germline V gene are MDHEN and SYDVKM. The CDR3 runs 13 residues. The V and J ends lost 8 bases and 0 bases, in that order; junction bases with no gene match: 2. The CDR3 here is CASGTGSSYEQYF. The CDR3 DNA sequence: TGTGCCAGCGGGACAGGGAGCTCCTACGAGCAGTACTTC.

The chain combines TRBV5-1 with TRBJ2-6, with 7 bases matching TRBD1. Germline V lookup: CDR1 SGHRS, CDR2 YFSETQ. V lost 7 bases, J lost 2 bases, and 9 bases stayed unmatched. This CDR3 has 16 residues. The CDR3 DNA reads as TGCGCCAGCTTCGACAGGGCGAGGCCTGGGGCCAACGTCCTGACTTTC. This translates into CASFDRARPGANVLTF.

The rearrangement links TRBV9 to TRBJ2-7; D unresolved. CDR3 length: 15 amino acids. Trimming stripped 0 bases from V and 4 bases from J, with 14 bases between. CDR1 SGDLS and CDR2 YYNGEE come from the germline V gene. The CDR3 DNA follows: TGTGCCAGCAGCGTAGGGTCACCTGAATTGTACGAGCAGTACTTC. This encodes CASSVGSPELYEQYF.

This chain links TRBV2 with TRBJ2-7; no firm D call. Germline V gene sequence: CDR1 SNHLY, CDR2 FYNNEI. Trimming cost V 9 bases and J 3 bases, with 9 bases left between them. This CDR3 contains 11 residues. The CDR3 protein is CASVSNYEQYF. The CDR3 DNA reads as TGTGCCAGTGTCTCCAACTACGAGCAGTACTTC.

This clone was detected only once. This chain links TRBV27 with TRBJ2-3, with D perhaps given as TRBD1 or TRBD2 (5 bases each). Germline V gene sequence: CDR1 MNHEY, CDR2 SMNVEV (reference sequence). Trimming removed 4 bases at V and 2 bases at J, with 10 bases between. This CDR3 contains 14 residues. This chain's CDR3 is CASSSRDHTDTQYF. The CDR3 bases are TGTGCCAGCAGTTCACGGGACCACACAGATACGCAGTATTTT.

The J gene is TRBJ2-7, the V gene TRBV5-1, with a tentative D call TRBD2 (5 bases). V lost 4 bases and J lost 1, with 15 bases in between. Germline CDR1 SGHRS, CDR2 YFSETQ. This CDR3 contains 15 residues. The CDR3 region is CASSPLEGPSYEQYF. The CDR3 region has the DNA TGCGCCAGCAGCCCCCTCGAGGGCCCTTCCTACGAGCAGTACTTC.

The chain has TRBV28 and TRBJ1-4; TRBD1 agrees at 9 bases. The CDR3 is 15 residues long. V lost 6 bases, J lost 6 bases, and 8 bases stayed unmatched. In germline, CDR1 is MDHEN, CDR2 SYDVKM. CDR3 DNA: TGTGCCAGCAGGGGGGGACAGGGTTGGGATGAAAAACTGTTTTTT. Translation gives CASRGGQGWDEKLFF.